This TCR beta chain was documented in a study of cytomegalovirus exposure and HLA in healthy donors. This clone has more than one count but fewer than ten. Primers for the PCR totalled 60 Vbeta and 13 Jbeta. TCRdb's copy holds only in-frame clones and misses some; the assay was immunoSEQ multiplex PCR. The table shows more than 95,000 clones, with around 75% occurring only once. Germline-derived CDR1 and CDR2 are SGHNT and YYREEE (reference sequence). Trimming took 0 bases from V and 9 from J; bases not matched to a gene: 8. The CDR3 has 15 residues. The clonotype comes from a woman under 30 in good health and CMV-seronegative. This chain links TRBV5-4 with TRBJ2-2; 7 nucleotides align to TRBD2. Specimen: PBMCs. Here the CDR3 reads CASSLDGGGTRELFF. Here the CDR3 DNA reads TGTGCCAGCAGCTTGGATGGGGGGGGTACCAGGGAGCTGTTTTTT.